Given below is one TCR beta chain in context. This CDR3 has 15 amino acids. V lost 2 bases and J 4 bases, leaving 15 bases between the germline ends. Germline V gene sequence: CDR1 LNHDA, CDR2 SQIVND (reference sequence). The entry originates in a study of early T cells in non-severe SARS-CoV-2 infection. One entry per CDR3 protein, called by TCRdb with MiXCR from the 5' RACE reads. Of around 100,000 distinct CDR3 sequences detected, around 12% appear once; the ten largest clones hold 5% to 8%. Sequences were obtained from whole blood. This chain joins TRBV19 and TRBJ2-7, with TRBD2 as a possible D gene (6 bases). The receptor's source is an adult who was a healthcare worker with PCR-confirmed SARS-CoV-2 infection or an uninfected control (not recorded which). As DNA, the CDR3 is TGTGCCAGTAGTATAAGGGCGGGACTCATTTACGAGCAGTACTTC. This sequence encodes CASSIRAGLIYEQYF.